One sample yielded the 28 T cell receptor beta chains listed below, sequenced in a study of blood T cell repertoires in COVID-19. TCRdb's table, derived via immunoSEQ multiplex PCR, lists solely in-frame clones and lacks some. The data contain roughly 240,000 clones, about 88% of them singletons. Sequencing was done on a sample of peripheral blood. Receptors originate from a man younger than 35 with active or convalescent COVID-19.

This chain uses TRBV24-1 with TRBJ2-2; D might be TRBD1 (5 bases). Germline V CDR1 and CDR2: KGHDR, SFDVKD. Trimming left V 9 bases short and J 2 bases short, with 12 bases between. The CDR3 is 14 residues long. The CDR3, as DNA: TGTGCCACCCCCCGCGGACATAACACCGGGGAGCTGTTTTTT. It translates to CATPRGHNTGELFF.

V usage is TRBV6-4 and J usage is TRBJ2-1; TRBD2 matches at 12 bases. Germline V lookup: CDR1 MRHNA, CDR2 SNTAGT. The CDR3 loop spans 21 amino acids. The ends lost 6 bases at V and 2 bases at J; junction bases unmatched: 20. The CDR3 region is CASRDQQTSGRSSSPYNEQFF. In nucleotides, the CDR3 is TGTGCCAGCAGGGACCAACAGACTAGCGGGAGAAGTTCCAGCCCCTACAATGAGCAGTTCTTC.

The V gene is TRBV3-1 (or the pseudogene TRBV3-2), the J gene TRBJ2-3, with 7 positions matching TRBD2. With V trimmed by 2 bases and J by 6 bases, 8 bases remained unmatched. CDR1 LGHDT and CDR2 YNNKEL come from the germline V gene (reference sequence). The CDR3 contains 15 residues. The CDR3: CASSQNGGSGDTQYF. The CDR3 region has the DNA TGTGCCAGCAGCCAAAACGGCGGGAGTGGGGATACGCAGTATTTT.

V and J are TRBV5-1 and TRBJ1-2; 11 positions match TRBD1. The CDR3 sequence is 17 residues long. The V and J ends lost 1 base and 5 bases, in that order; junction bases with no gene match: 10. Germline V CDR1 and CDR2: SGHRS, YFSETQ. As DNA, the CDR3 is TGCGCCAGCAGCTTGAGCACCCCGGGACAGGGGGATTATGGCTACACCTTC. Its protein product is CASSLSTPGQGDYGYTF.

The chain links TRBV24-1 to TRBJ2-5; 7 bases are shared with TRBD1. This CDR3 region has 13 residues. The germline CDR1 and CDR2 sequences are KGHDR and SFDVKD. The CDR3 region has the DNA TGTGCGACTTCCTCGACAGGGCGGAAGACCCAGTACTTC. The encoded protein is CATSSTGRKTQYF.

This chain uses TRBV19 with TRBJ1-4, with a tentative D call TRBD1 (6 bases). The V gene lost 5 bases and the J gene lost 8 bases, with 9 bases spanning the gap. The V gene's germline CDR1 is LNHDA and CDR2 SQIVND (reference sequence). CDR3 length: 12 amino acids. This CDR3 is CASSPQGEKLFF. The CDR3, as DNA: TGTGCCAGTAGTCCCCAGGGGGAAAAACTGTTTTTT.

The rearrangement uses TRBV29-1 and TRBJ1-2; no reliable D call. Germline V CDR1 and CDR2: SQVTM, ANQGSEA. The V gene lost 3 bases and the J gene lost 5 bases, with 19 bases spanning the gap. The CDR3 runs 15 residues. CDR3 nucleotide sequence: TGCAGCGTTGATTCCCTGGAGGTGGGCCTATATGGCTACACCTTC. Its protein product is CSVDSLEVGLYGYTF.

The chain couples TRBV30 to TRBJ2-7; 8 nucleotides agree with TRBD1. The germline CDR1 and CDR2 sequences are GTSNPN and SVGIG (reference sequence). The trim removed 4 bases at V and 5 bases at J, leaving 4 bases unmatched. The CDR3 runs to 12 residues. The CDR3 DNA reads as TGTGCCTGGATGGGACAGGCACACGAGCAGTACTTC. Translation: CAWMGQAHEQYF.

The gene calls are TRBV5-4 and TRBJ1-2, with D maybe TRBD1 (6 bases). The CDR3 contains 14 residues. Trimming removed 3 bases from V and 8 bases from J, with 17 bases in between. Per the germline V gene, CDR1 is SGHNT and CDR2 is YYREEE (reference sequence). CDR3 amino acids: CASSSPGGAAGYTF. The CDR3 nucleotides read TGTGCCAGCAGCTCACCGGGGGGGGCAGCCGGCTACACCTTC.

V usage is TRBV6-5 and J usage is TRBJ2-1; possibly TRBD2 for D (6 bases). The CDR3 has 15 amino acids. From germline, CDR1 is MNHEY and CDR2 SVGAGI. V lost 6 bases, J lost 8 bases, and 20 bases lay in between. The DNA of the CDR3 is TGTGCCAGCAGCAATGACGGGGGTAGTACTTATGAGCAGTTCTTC. Its translation is CASSNDGGSTYEQFF.

Remarks on this clone: Within the sample, other DNA sequences also encode this same CDR3. This chain uses TRBV7-3 with TRBJ2-2; 7 bases fit TRBD1. V trimming: 4 bases; J trimming: 5 bases; junction bases outside the gene matches: 1. The CDR3 is 13 amino acids. Germline CDR1 and CDR2: SGHTA and FQGTGA. This chain's CDR3 is CASSSQGTGELFF. CDR3 DNA: TGTGCCAGCAGCTCACAGGGGACCGGGGAGCTGTTTTTT.

This chain connects TRBV7-3 to TRBJ2-2; 7 nucleotides line up with TRBD2. The V gene end was trimmed by 4 bases and the J gene end by 1 base; junction bases not matched to a gene: 0. Germline assignment: CDR1 SGHTA and CDR2 FQGTGA. CDR3 length: 14 amino acids. Here the CDR3 reads CASSSGGNTGELFF. The CDR3 DNA follows: TGTGCCAGCAGCTCGGGGGGGAACACCGGGGAGCTGTTTTTT.

This rearrangement joins TRBV6-6 to TRBJ1-5; TRBD1 matches at 8 bases. The CDR3 has 14 residues. Germline V lookup: CDR1 MNHNY, CDR2 SVGAGI (reference sequence). V was pared by 5 bases and J by 7 bases, with 7 bases of the junction left unmatched. CDR3 protein: CASSPGTGEQPQHF. CDR3 nucleotides: TGTGCCAGCAGTCCCGGGACAGGCGAACAGCCCCAGCATTTT.

This chain links TRBV3-1 (or the pseudogene TRBV3-2) with TRBJ1-1, with TRBD1 identical over 8 bases. V shed 4 bases and J 3 bases; nucleotides not matched to a gene: 7. The germline gives CDR1 LGHDT, CDR2 YNNKEL (reference sequence). The CDR3 runs 15 residues. CDR3 sequence (DNA): TGTGCCAGCAGCCTATACAGGGGGGTGGACACTGAAGCTTTCTTT. It codes for CASSLYRGVDTEAFF.

The V gene is TRBV15, the J gene TRBJ1-5, with D possibly TRBD1 on 6 matching bases. Germline CDR1 and CDR2: LNHNV and YYDKDF (reference sequence). The ends were cut back, 0 bases at V and 7 bases at J, with 16 bases in the middle. CDR3 length equals 16 residues. The CDR3 here is CATSRDLDRSRQPQHF. CDR3 coding DNA: TGTGCCACCAGCAGAGATCTAGACAGGTCGCGACAGCCCCAGCATTTT.

The chain joins TRBV6-2 or TRBV6-3 to TRBJ1-1; unclear D gene. Trimming cost V 5 bases and J 3 bases, with 10 bases left between them. Germline CDR1 MNHEY, CDR2 SVGEGT. This CDR3 region has 13 residues. The DNA of the CDR3 is TGTGCCAGCAGTCCGCGAGTTCACACTGAAGCTTTCTTT. It encodes CASSPRVHTEAFF.

This rearrangement joins TRBV28 to TRBJ2-2; 8 bases align to TRBD1. The germline CDR1 and CDR2 sequences are MDHEN and SYDVKM. The V and J ends lost 4 bases and 4 bases, in that order; junction bases with no gene match: 14. The CDR3 sequence is 18 residues long. As DNA, the CDR3 is TGTGCCAGCAGTTCACCGTCCCCTGGACAGGGTAGCACCGGGGAGCTGTTTTTT. Translated, it gives CASSSPSPGQGSTGELFF.

The V gene is TRBV7-9, the J gene TRBJ2-7; 8 bases align to TRBD1. The CDR3 extends over 14 amino acids. J gave up 1 base and V 3 bases, and 2 bases lay outside the gene matches. Looked up from germline, CDR1 is SEHNR and CDR2 is FQNEAQ (reference sequence). The CDR3: CASSFGQGSYEQYF. The CDR3 DNA is TGTGCCAGCAGCTTTGGACAGGGATCCTACGAGCAGTACTTC. Full variable domain (rest looked up from reference TRBV7-9 and TRBJ2-7): DTGVSQNPRHKITKRGQNVTFRCDPISEHNRLYWYRQTLGQGPEFLTYFQNEAQLEKSRLLSDRFSAERPKGSFSTLEIQRTEQGDSAMYLCASSFGQGSYEQYFGPGTRLTVT.

V gene TRBV5-1 combines with J gene TRBJ1-1; D gene uncertain. Germline CDR1 and CDR2: SGHRS and YFSETQ. The germline V and J ends were trimmed by 0 bases and 5 bases, with 14 bases remaining between them. The CDR3 spans 15 residues. The CDR3 DNA sequence: TGCGCCAGCAGCTTGGATCCCTTAGGCGGAACTGAAGCTTTCTTT. Residues: CASSLDPLGGTEAFF.

This clone was counted once. This chain uses TRBV24-1 with TRBJ1-2; D remains ambiguous. This CDR3 contains 14 residues. Germline-derived CDR1 and CDR2 are KGHDR and SFDVKD. Trimming pared 0 bases from V and 6 bases from J, leaving 10 bases between. CDR3 nucleotides: TGTGCCACCAGTGATTTGAAGGTTAGCCATGGCTACACCTTC. The encoded protein is CATSDLKVSHGYTF.

V gene TRBV28 combines with J gene TRBJ1-2; 8 bases align to TRBD1. This CDR3 region has 13 residues. Germline values: CDR1 MDHEN, CDR2 SYDVKM. With 6 bases clipped from V and 5 bases from J, the junction kept 5 bases outside the gene matches. For the CDR3, the DNA is TGTGCCAGCAGCCAGGACAGGGCGTATGGCTACACCTTC. It codes for CASSQDRAYGYTF.

This sequence joins TRBV24-1 and TRBJ1-2; D gene ambiguous. Germline CDR1 is KGHDR and CDR2 is SFDVKD. Deletions cut 0 bases from V and 3 bases from J, with 7 bases between. The CDR3 covers 14 residues. The CDR3 DNA sequence: TGTGCCACCAGTGATTTGAGCGGTGACTATGGCTACACCTTC. Encoded protein: CATSDLSGDYGYTF.

V gene TRBV11-3 combines with J gene TRBJ2-5; 12 bases match TRBD1. V trimming: 5 bases; J trimming: 2 bases; junction bases outside the gene matches: 9. This CDR3 is 17 amino acids long. Germline assignment: CDR1 SGHNT and CDR2 YENEEA. Written as DNA, the CDR3 is TGTGCCAGCAGCCCGAGAGGGGGACAGGGGGCACAAGAGACCCAGTACTTC. This codes for CASSPRGGQGAQETQYF.

As DNA, the CDR3 is TGTGCCAGCTCCGTGGAGCTTTTCTCCTACGAGCAGTACTTC. Protein sequence: CASSVELFSYEQYF. The gene calls are TRBV6-5 and TRBJ2-7; D remains unclear. CDR3 length: 14 amino acids. V was pared by 8 bases and J by 0 bases, with 14 bases between. Germline V gene lookup returns CDR1 MNHEY and CDR2 SVGAGI.

This chain connects TRBV6-5 to TRBJ1-1, with a weak D call TRBD1 (5 bases). The CDR3 has 12 residues. Germline CDR1 is MNHEY and CDR2 is SVGAGI. V lost 6 bases to trimming and J lost 6 bases, with 11 bases between them. CDR3 region: CASSSGGAEAFF. The CDR3 DNA reads TGTGCCAGCAGCTCCGGAGGGGCTGAAGCTTTCTTT.

The rearrangement joins TRBV11-2 to TRBJ1-2; 7 bases align to TRBD1. The germline V gene has CDR1 SGHAT and CDR2 FQNNGV. The J segment lost 8 bases and the V segment lost 5 bases, leaving 8 bases of the junction unmatched. The CDR3 sequence is 13 residues long. The CDR3 region has the DNA TGTGCCAGCAGCCTAACAGGGGTGGGAGGCTACACCTTC. Its protein product is CASSLTGVGGYTF.

The sample holds a few counts of this clone. This rearrangement joins TRBV5-5 to TRBJ2-2, with TRBD2 matching 7 bases. CDR1 and CDR2 (germline): SGHKS, YYEKEE (reference sequence). The CDR3 runs 12 residues. V gave up 7 bases and J gave up 5 bases; unmatched junction bases: 2. The CDR3 sequence is CASSRETGELFF. The CDR3 DNA follows: TGTGCCAGCTCGCGGGAGACCGGGGAGCTGTTTTTT.

This rearrangement joins TRBV20-1 to TRBJ2-5; D gene ambiguous. CDR1 and CDR2 (germline): DFQATT, SNEGSKA (reference sequence). The CDR3 spans 11 residues. The V end was cut by 0 bases, the J end by 4 bases, with 3 bases between. The CDR3 DNA is TGCAGTGCTAGAGACGTAGAGACCCAGTACTTC. It is translated as CSARDVETQYF.